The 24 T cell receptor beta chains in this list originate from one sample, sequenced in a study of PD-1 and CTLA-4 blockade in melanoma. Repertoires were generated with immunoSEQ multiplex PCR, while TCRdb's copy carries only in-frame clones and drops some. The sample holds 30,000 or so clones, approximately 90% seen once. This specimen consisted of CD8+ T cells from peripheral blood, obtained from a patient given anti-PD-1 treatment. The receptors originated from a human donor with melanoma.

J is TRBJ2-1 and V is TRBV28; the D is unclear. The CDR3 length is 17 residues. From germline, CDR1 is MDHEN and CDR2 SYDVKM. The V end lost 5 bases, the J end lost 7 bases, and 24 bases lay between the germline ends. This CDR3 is CASSRQGRLLRTNEQFF. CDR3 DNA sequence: TGTGCCAGCAGTAGACAAGGTCGCTTATTACGTACAAATGAGCAGTTCTTC.

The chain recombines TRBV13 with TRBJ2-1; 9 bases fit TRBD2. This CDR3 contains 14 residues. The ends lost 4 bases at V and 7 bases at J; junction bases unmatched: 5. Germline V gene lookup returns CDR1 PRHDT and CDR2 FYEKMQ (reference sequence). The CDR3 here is CASSSPAGGNEQFF. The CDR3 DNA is TGTGCCAGCAGCTCCCCGGCGGGAGGGAATGAGCAGTTCTTC. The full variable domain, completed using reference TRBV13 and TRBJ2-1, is AAGVIQSPRHLIKEKRETATLKCYPIPRHDTVYWYQQGPGQDPQFLISFYEKMQSDKGSIPDRFSAQQFSDYHSELNMSSLELGDSALYFCASSSPAGGNEQFFGPGTRLTVL.

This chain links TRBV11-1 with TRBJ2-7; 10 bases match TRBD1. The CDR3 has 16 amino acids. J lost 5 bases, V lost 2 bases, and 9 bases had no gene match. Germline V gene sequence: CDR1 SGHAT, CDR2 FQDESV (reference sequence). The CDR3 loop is CASSLSPGQGNNEQYF. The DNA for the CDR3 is TGTGCCAGCAGCTTATCACCGGGACAGGGGAACAACGAGCAGTACTTC.

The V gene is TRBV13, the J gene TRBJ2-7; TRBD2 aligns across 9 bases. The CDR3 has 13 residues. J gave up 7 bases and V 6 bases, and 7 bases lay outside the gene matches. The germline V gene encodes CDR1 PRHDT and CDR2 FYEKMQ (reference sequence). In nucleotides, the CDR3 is TGTGCCAGCAGTCCAGCGGGAGGATGGGAGCAGTACTTC. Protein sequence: CASSPAGGWEQYF.

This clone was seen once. Here the CDR3 reads CASSSRDSQETQYF. The CDR3 DNA sequence: TGTGCCAGCAGCTCCCGGGACAGCCAAGAGACCCAGTACTTC. The rearrangement joins TRBV13 to TRBJ2-5; TRBD1 aligns across 7 bases. Trimming took 4 bases from V and 1 from J; bases not matched to a gene: 3. Looked up from germline, CDR1 is PRHDT and CDR2 is FYEKMQ (reference sequence). The length of the CDR3 is 14 residues.

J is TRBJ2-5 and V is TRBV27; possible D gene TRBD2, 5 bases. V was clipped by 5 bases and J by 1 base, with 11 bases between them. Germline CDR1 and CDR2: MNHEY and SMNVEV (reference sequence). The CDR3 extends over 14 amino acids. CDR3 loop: CASSLDWLQETQYF. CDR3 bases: TGTGCCAGCAGTCTGGACTGGCTCCAAGAGACCCAGTACTTC.

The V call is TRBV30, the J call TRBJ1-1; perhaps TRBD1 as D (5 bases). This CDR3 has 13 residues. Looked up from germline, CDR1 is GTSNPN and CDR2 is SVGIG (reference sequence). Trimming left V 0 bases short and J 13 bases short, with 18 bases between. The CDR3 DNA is TGTGCCTGGAGTGTAGGATCGAAGGGGTTTGTTTTCTTT. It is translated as CAWSVGSKGFVFF.

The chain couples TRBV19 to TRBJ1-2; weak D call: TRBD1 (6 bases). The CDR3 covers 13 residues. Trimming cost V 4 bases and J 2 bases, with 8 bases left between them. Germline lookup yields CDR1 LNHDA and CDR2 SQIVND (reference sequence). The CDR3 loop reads CASSTQGNYGYTF. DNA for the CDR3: TGTGCCAGTAGTACGCAGGGGAACTATGGCTACACCTTC.

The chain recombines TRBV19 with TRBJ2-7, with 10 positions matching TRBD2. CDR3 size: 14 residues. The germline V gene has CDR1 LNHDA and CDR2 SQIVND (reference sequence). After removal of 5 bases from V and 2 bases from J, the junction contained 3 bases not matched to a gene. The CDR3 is CASSPLAGAYEQYF. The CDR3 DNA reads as TGTGCCAGTAGTCCTCTAGCGGGAGCCTACGAGCAGTACTTC.

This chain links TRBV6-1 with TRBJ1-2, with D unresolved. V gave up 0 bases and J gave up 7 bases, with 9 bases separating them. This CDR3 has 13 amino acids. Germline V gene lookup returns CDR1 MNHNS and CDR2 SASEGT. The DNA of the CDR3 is TGTGCCAGCAGTGAAGCGAGTCAGAGTGGCTACACCTTC. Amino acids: CASSEASQSGYTF.

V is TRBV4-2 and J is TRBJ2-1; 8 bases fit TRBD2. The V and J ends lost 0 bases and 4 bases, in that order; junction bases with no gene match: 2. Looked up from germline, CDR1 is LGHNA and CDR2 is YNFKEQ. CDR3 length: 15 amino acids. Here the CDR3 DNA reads TGTGCCAGCAGCCAAGACCCGGGGGGGTACAATGAGCAGTTCTTC. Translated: CASSQDPGGYNEQFF.

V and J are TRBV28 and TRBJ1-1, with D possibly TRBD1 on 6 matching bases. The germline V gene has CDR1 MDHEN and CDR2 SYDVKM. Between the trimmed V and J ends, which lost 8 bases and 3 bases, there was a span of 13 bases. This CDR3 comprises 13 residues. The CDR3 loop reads CASSYRVDTEAFF. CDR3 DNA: TGTGCCAGCTCCTACAGGGTCGACACTGAAGCTTTCTTT.

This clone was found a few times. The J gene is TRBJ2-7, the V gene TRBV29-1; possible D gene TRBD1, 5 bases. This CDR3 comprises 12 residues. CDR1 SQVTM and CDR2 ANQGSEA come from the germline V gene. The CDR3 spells CSFADTTYEQYF. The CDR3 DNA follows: TGCTCTTTCGCGGACACTACCTACGAGCAGTACTTC.

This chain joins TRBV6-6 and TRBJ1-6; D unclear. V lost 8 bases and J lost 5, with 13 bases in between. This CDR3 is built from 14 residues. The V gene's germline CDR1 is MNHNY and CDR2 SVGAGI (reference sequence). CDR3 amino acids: CASGKGADNSPLHF. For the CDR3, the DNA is TGTGCCAGCGGGAAGGGAGCAGATAATTCACCCCTCCACTTT.

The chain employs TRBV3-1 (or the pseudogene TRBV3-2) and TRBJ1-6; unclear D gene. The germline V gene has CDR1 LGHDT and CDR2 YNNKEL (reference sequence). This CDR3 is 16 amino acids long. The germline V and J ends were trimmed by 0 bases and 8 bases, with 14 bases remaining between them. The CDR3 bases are TGTGCCAGCAGCCAAGATCCAGCGCCTGGGCATTCACCCCTCCACTTT. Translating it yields CASSQDPAPGHSPLHF.

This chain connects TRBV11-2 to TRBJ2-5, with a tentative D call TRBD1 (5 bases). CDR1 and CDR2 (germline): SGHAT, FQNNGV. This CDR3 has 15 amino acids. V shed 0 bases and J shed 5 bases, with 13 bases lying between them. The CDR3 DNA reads TGTGCCAGCAGCTTAGATATTGTCTCAGGGGAGACCCAGTACTTC. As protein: CASSLDIVSGETQYF.

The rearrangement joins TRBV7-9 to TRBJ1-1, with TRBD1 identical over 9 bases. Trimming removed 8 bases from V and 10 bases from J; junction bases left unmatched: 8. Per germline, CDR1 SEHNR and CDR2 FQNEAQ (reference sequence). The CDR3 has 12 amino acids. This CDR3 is CASEDRGLGAFF. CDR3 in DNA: TGTGCCAGCGAGGACAGGGGTCTGGGAGCTTTCTTT.

CDR3 residues: CASSSGLAGGPGEQYF. In DNA, the CDR3 is TGTGCCAGCAGCTCGGGACTAGCGGGAGGGCCTGGTGAGCAGTACTTC. The chain employs TRBV5-4 and TRBJ2-7, with TRBD2 identical over 16 bases. From germline, CDR1 is SGHNT and CDR2 YYREEE (reference sequence). V gave up 3 bases and J gave up 7 bases; unmatched junction bases: 7. The CDR3 has 16 amino acids.

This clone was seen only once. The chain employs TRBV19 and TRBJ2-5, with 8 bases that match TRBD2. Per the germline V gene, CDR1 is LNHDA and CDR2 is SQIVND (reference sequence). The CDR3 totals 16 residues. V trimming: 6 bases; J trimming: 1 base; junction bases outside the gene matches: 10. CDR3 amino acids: CASRPGLADTQETQYF. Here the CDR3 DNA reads TGTGCCAGTAGACCCGGACTAGCCGATACCCAAGAGACCCAGTACTTC.

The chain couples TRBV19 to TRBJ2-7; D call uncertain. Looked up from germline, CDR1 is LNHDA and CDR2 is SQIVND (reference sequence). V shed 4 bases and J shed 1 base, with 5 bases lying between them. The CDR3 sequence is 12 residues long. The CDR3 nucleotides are TGTGCCAGTAGTAGGGGATCCTACGAGCAGTACTTC. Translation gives CASSRGSYEQYF.

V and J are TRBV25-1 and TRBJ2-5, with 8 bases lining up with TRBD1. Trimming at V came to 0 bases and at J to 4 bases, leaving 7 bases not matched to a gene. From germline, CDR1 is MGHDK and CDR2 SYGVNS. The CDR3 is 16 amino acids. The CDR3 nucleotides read TGTGCCAGCAGTGAATACAGGACAGGGAAGGGAGAGACCCAGTACTTC. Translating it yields CASSEYRTGKGETQYF.

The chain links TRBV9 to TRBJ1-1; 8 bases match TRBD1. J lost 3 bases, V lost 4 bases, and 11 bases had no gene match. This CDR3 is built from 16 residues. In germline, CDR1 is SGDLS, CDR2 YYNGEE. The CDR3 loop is CASSLSFDRGDTEAFF. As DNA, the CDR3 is TGTGCCAGCAGCCTTTCCTTCGACAGGGGAGACACTGAAGCTTTCTTT.

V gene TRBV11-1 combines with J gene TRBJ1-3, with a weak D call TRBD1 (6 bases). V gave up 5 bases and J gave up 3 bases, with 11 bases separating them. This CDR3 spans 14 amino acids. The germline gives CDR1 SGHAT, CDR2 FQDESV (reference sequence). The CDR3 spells CASSDAGVGNTIYF. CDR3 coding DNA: TGTGCCAGCAGCGACGCAGGGGTTGGAAACACCATATATTTT.

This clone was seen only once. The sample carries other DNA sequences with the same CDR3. CDR3 sequence (DNA): TGTGCCAGCAGCCCGGTGAACACTGAAGCTTTCTTT. Protein: CASSPVNTEAFF. The genes are TRBV28 and TRBJ1-1; D not certain. From germline, CDR1 is MDHEN and CDR2 SYDVKM. Trimming took off 6 bases at V and 0 bases at J, with 5 bases between the two ends. This CDR3 has 12 residues.